This entry is about one TCR beta chain. Antigen unknown. CD4+ cell separation produced CD45RA+ naive and CD45RA-negative memory subsets. The sample is drawn from a study of shared clonotypes between healthy human individuals. The study's findings and limits: Clonotype sharing levels among donors were expected to vary with sequencing depth.

Germline V gene sequence: CDR1 SGDLS, CDR2 YYNGEE. Trimming removed 4 bases at V and 0 bases at J, with 14 bases between. This CDR3 comprises 15 residues. The table came from immunoSEQ multiplex PCR; TCRdb's copy has only in-frame clones and leaves some out. Seen here are about 1,500,000 clones, roughly 96% observed once, and the top ten hold approximately 1.1%. The source is a young man in good health. The rearrangement uses TRBV9 and TRBJ2-7, with D perhaps TRBD1 (6 bases). Specimen: naive CD4+ T cells sorted from blood. Specified subset: CD45RA+ positively selected. This CDR3 is CASSPPWDNSYEQYF. CDR3 nucleotide sequence: TGTGCCAGCAGCCCCCCCTGGGACAACTCCTACGAGCAGTACTTC.